One and the same sample provided the 24 T cell receptor beta chains below, sequenced in a study of human T cells and chemical hapten exposure. TCRdb re-analysed the RACE reads in MiXCR, keeping a single row per CDR3 protein. The table shows some 74,000 distinct CDR3 sequences, with 14% occurring only once. Regarding time point: pre-sensitization, week 0. The treatment here: therapeutic diphenylcyclopropenone sensitization with weekly scalp DPC. Here the sequenced sample was whole blood, taken in connection with sensitization to the hapten diphenylcyclopropenone (DPC). The receptors were gathered from a woman aged 45-60 years with alopecia areata. Some clones in this sample may be carry-over from other donors' samples.

This clonotype showed up many times. V gene TRBV20-1 combines with J gene TRBJ1-6, with 9 bases fitting TRBD1. Germline V gene lookup returns CDR1 DFQATT and CDR2 SNEGSKA (reference sequence). CDR3 size: 14 residues. J gave up 7 bases and V 4 bases, and 5 bases lay outside the gene matches. The DNA of the CDR3 is TGCAGTGCTACCGGGACAGGGAGGAATTCACCCCTCCACTTT. It yields the protein CSATGTGRNSPLHF.

In this sample, this clonotype turned up a few times. The chain employs TRBV20-1 and TRBJ2-1; 14 bases line up with TRBD2. The germline CDR1 and CDR2 sequences are DFQATT and SNEGSKA (reference sequence). The CDR3 has 14 residues. The trim removed 6 bases at V and 8 bases at J, leaving 6 bases unmatched. Here the CDR3 reads CSARLAGGPDEQFF. The CDR3 region has the DNA TGCAGTGCCAGACTAGCGGGAGGGCCGGATGAGCAGTTCTTC.

This clonotype was recorded only once. V is TRBV28 and J is TRBJ2-4, with D hard to call. This CDR3 has 15 amino acids. V shed 7 bases and J shed 0 bases, with 13 bases lying between them. Germline V CDR1 and CDR2: MDHEN, SYDVKM. CDR3 residues: CASTASDQAKNIQYF. The CDR3 DNA reads TGTGCCAGCACTGCCAGCGACCAAGCCAAAAACATTCAGTACTTC.

The J gene is TRBJ2-1, the V gene TRBV4-3; D is possibly TRBD2 (6 bases). The CDR3 is 16 residues long. The V gene lost 1 base and the J gene lost 6 bases, with 16 bases spanning the gap. Germline-derived CDR1 and CDR2 are LGHNA and YSLEER. CDR3 sequence reads: CASSQGSPGAVNEQFF. The CDR3 coding sequence is TGCGCCAGCAGCCAAGGTTCGCCGGGAGCCGTCAATGAGCAGTTCTTC.

This rearrangement joins TRBV20-1 to TRBJ2-7; 12 bases are a match to TRBD2. CDR1 DFQATT and CDR2 SNEGSKA come from the germline V gene (reference sequence). The CDR3 contains 16 residues. Germline trimming cut 2 bases from V and 6 bases from J; bases unmatched to any gene: 11. The CDR3 DNA follows: TGCAGTGCTAGATCGCTAGCGGGAGGGCAACTCGGCGAGCAGTACTTC. Translation gives CSARSLAGGQLGEQYF.

This clonotype was observed a handful of times. The chain employs TRBV7-9 and TRBJ1-6, with a weak D call TRBD1 (5 bases). The CDR3 is made up of 15 amino acids. V was pared by 4 bases and J by 8 bases, with 15 bases between. CDR1 and CDR2 (germline): SEHNR, FQNEAQ (reference sequence). The CDR3 spells CASSSPGRGDSPLHF. CDR3 DNA: TGTGCCAGCAGCTCCCCGGGGAGGGGTGATTCACCCCTCCACTTT. Filled out from reference TRBV7-9 and TRBJ1-6, the complete variable domain reads DTGVSQNPRHKITKRGQNVTFRCDPISEHNRLYWYRQTLGQGPEFLTYFQNEAQLEKSRLLSDRFSAERPKGSFSTLEIQRTEQGDSAMYLCASSSPGRGDSPLHFGNGTRLTVT.

The sample holds many counts of this clonotype. This chain links TRBV10-2 with TRBJ2-7; TRBD1 matches 7 bases. V dropped 10 bases and J dropped 5; count of bases not matched to a gene: 14. The CDR3 has 14 residues. CDR1 is WSHSY, CDR2 SAAADI, per germline. CDR3 nucleotides: TGCGCCACCAATTTCAGGACAGGCGGTAACGAGCAGTACTTC. Translation: CATNFRTGGNEQYF.

This clonotype was seen a few times. This chain connects TRBV11-2 to TRBJ2-1; D unclear. Per germline, CDR1 SGHAT and CDR2 FQNNGV. This CDR3 has 12 amino acids. Trimming removed 3 bases from V and 5 bases from J, with 5 bases in between. For the CDR3, the DNA is TGTGCCAGCAGCTTTAGTAACAATGAGCAGTTCTTC. Protein sequence: CASSFSNNEQFF. Full variable domain (outside the CDR3, taken from reference TRBV11-2 and TRBJ2-1): EAGVAQSPRYKIIEKRQSVAFWCNPISGHATLYWYQQILGQGPKLLIQFQNNGVVDDSQLPKDRFSAERLKGVDSTLKIQPAKLEDSAVYLCASSFSNNEQFFGPGTRLTVL.

The J gene is TRBJ2-3, the V gene TRBV7-9; 9 nucleotides align to TRBD2. Germline V CDR1 and CDR2: SEHNR, FQNEAQ (reference sequence). J gave up 0 bases and V 5 bases, and 6 bases lay outside the gene matches. This CDR3 has 16 amino acids. This CDR3 reads CASSGGTSSSTDTQYF. Written as DNA, the CDR3 is TGTGCCAGCAGCGGCGGGACTAGCTCTAGCACAGATACGCAGTATTTT. The full variable domain, with the rest looked up from reference TRBV7-9 and TRBJ2-3, is DTGVSQNPRHKITKRGQNVTFRCDPISEHNRLYWYRQTLGQGPEFLTYFQNEAQLEKSRLLSDRFSAERPKGSFSTLEIQRTEQGDSAMYLCASSGGTSSSTDTQYFGPGTRLTVL.

This clonotype has only a few counts. The chain employs TRBV16 and TRBJ1-3, with 7 bases lining up with TRBD1. Germline V CDR1 and CDR2: KGHSY, FQNENV. There are 16 residues in the CDR3. Unmatched junction bases numbered 4, after V lost 2 bases and J lost 0 bases. The chain's CDR3 is CASSQRDSPSGNTIYF. The CDR3 DNA reads as TGTGCCAGCAGCCAACGGGACAGTCCCTCTGGAAACACCATATATTTT. The full variable domain, its missing parts supplied by reference TRBV16 and TRBJ1-3, is GEEVAQTPKHLVRGEGQKAKLYCAPIKGHSYVFWYQQVLKNEFKFLISFQNENVFDETGMPKERFSAKCLPNSPCSLEIQATKLEDSAVYFCASSQRDSPSGNTIYFGEGSWLTVV.

This clonotype was counted only a few times. The V gene is TRBV20-1, the J gene TRBJ2-7; D may match TRBD1 or TRBD2 (7 bases each). The V end was cut by 1 base, the J end by 4 bases, with 20 bases between. The length of the CDR3 is 16 residues. Germline CDR1 and CDR2: DFQATT and SNEGSKA (reference sequence). The CDR3 reads CSARAPRWEGAYEQYF. In DNA form, the CDR3 reads TGCAGTGCTAGAGCTCCCCGCTGGGAGGGGGCATACGAGCAGTACTTC.

The table lists this clonotype with a few counts. The J gene is TRBJ2-2, the V gene TRBV6-4; 10 bases align to TRBD2. The CDR3 extends over 14 amino acids. The germline V gene encodes CDR1 MRHNA and CDR2 SNTAGT. The junction had 2 bases not matched to a gene; V was cut back by 5 bases and J by 5 bases. The CDR3: CASSLAGVTGELFF. In nucleotides, the CDR3 is TGTGCCAGCAGTCTAGCGGGAGTAACCGGGGAGCTGTTTTTT.

This clonotype was picked up many times. The V call is TRBV28, the J call TRBJ1-5, with D uncertain. Germline assignment: CDR1 MDHEN and CDR2 SYDVKM. The CDR3 is made up of 10 amino acids. Trimming shortened V by 3 bases and J by 10 bases, and 4 bases separated the two germline ends. In DNA, the CDR3 is TGTGCCAGCAGTTTCAATCCCCAGCATTTT. Protein product: CASSFNPQHF.

This clonotype has a handful of counts. This chain joins TRBV5-5 and TRBJ1-3; no clear D gene. V gave up 1 base and J gave up 0 bases, with 14 bases separating them. This CDR3 comprises 17 residues. In germline, CDR1 is SGHKS, CDR2 YYEKEE (reference sequence). The CDR3: CASSLHPTGRSGNTIYF. In DNA, the CDR3 is TGTGCCAGCAGCTTGCACCCCACCGGCCGCTCTGGAAACACCATATATTTT.

This rearrangement joins TRBV11-2 to TRBJ2-1; tentative D call: TRBD2 (6 bases). Germline V gene data show CDR1 as SGHAT and CDR2 as FQNNGV. Trimming removed 5 bases from V and 0 bases from J, with 17 bases in between. The CDR3 spans 17 residues. The CDR3 DNA reads as TGTGCCAGCAGCGAGCGGACTACGACGTACTCCTACAATGAGCAGTTCTTC. Its protein product is CASSERTTTYSYNEQFF.

This chain uses TRBV7-2 with TRBJ2-1; D might be TRBD1 (6 bases). Germline V gene sequence: CDR1 SGHTA, CDR2 FQGNSA. CDR3 length: 14 residues. V was shortened by 5 bases and J by 7 bases, with 15 bases between the two germline ends. CDR3 nucleotides: TGTGCCAGCAGCCCGTACCAGGGGTGGAATGAGCAGTTCTTC. This encodes CASSPYQGWNEQFF.

This rearrangement joins TRBV12-3 or TRBV12-4 to TRBJ2-5; 7 bases match TRBD1. Trimming removed 5 bases from V and 2 bases from J; junction bases left unmatched: 8. This CDR3 spans 15 amino acids. CDR3 sequence: CASSPADRAQETQYF. The CDR3 region has the DNA TGTGCCAGCAGTCCCGCAGACAGGGCTCAAGAGACCCAGTACTTC.

The chain recombines TRBV11-2 with TRBJ2-1, with TRBD2 matching 13 bases. Germline V gene data show CDR1 as SGHAT and CDR2 as FQNNGV. V was clipped by 4 bases and J by 8 bases; unmatched bases: 8. The length of the CDR3 is 16 residues. CDR3 residues: CASSSPPGLAGYEQFF. CDR3 bases: TGTGCCAGCAGCTCCCCCCCGGGACTAGCGGGATATGAGCAGTTCTTC.

V gene TRBV20-1 combines with J gene TRBJ2-1, with 7 nucleotides matching TRBD2. V was clipped by 4 bases and J by 7 bases; unmatched bases: 13. Germline lookup yields CDR1 DFQATT and CDR2 SNEGSKA (reference sequence). This CDR3 contains 15 residues. As DNA, the CDR3 is TGCAGTGCTACTAACGGCGGGAGAGGTCATAATGAGCAGTTCTTC. Amino acids: CSATNGGRGHNEQFF.

This clonotype was seen a handful of times. V is TRBV20-1 and J is TRBJ2-7; tentatively, D is TRBD2 (6 bases). The CDR3 consists of 13 residues. The ends were cut back, 1 base at V and 2 bases at J, with 9 bases in the middle. Germline V gene lookup returns CDR1 DFQATT and CDR2 SNEGSKA (reference sequence). The CDR3 region has the DNA TGCAGTGCTAGAGGGACTACCGCCTACGAGCAGTACTTC. Protein product: CSARGTTAYEQYF.

There are a few counts of this clonotype. The V and J genes are TRBV12-3 or TRBV12-4 and TRBJ1-2; D unclear. The germline V and J ends were trimmed by 7 bases and 1 base, with 7 bases remaining between them. This CDR3 region has 12 residues. CDR3 coding DNA: TGTGCCAGCACCCGGGTTAACTATGGCTACACCTTC. Protein: CASTRVNYGYTF.

The chain joins TRBV4-2 to TRBJ2-3, with TRBD2 identical over 7 bases. CDR1 is LGHNA and CDR2 is YNFKEQ in the germline V gene. This CDR3 is built from 16 residues. Losses at the gene ends were 4 bases for V and 4 bases for J; bases not matched to a gene: 11. CDR3: CASSPRGREDADTQYF. The CDR3 DNA reads as TGTGCCAGCAGCCCCCGTGGGAGGGAGGATGCAGATACGCAGTATTTT.

The rearrangement links TRBV9 to TRBJ2-3; D ambiguous. CDR1 is SGDLS, CDR2 YYNGEE, per germline. The CDR3 consists of 13 residues. Trimming cost V 7 bases and J 6 bases, with 15 bases left between them. CDR3 protein: CASQRWADDTQYF. In DNA, the CDR3 is TGTGCCAGCCAGAGGTGGGCGGACGATACGCAGTATTTT.

V is TRBV24-1 and J is TRBJ2-3, with 8 positions matching TRBD2. The CDR3 is made up of 16 amino acids. Germline V gene data show CDR1 as KGHDR and CDR2 as SFDVKD. J was trimmed by 2 bases and V by 3 bases; bases with no gene match: 6. DNA for the CDR3: TGTGCCACCAGTGATCTAGCGGGCACCGTCACAGATACGCAGTATTTT. It yields the protein CATSDLAGTVTDTQYF.